This record looks at one T cell receptor (beta chain) sequence and its context. Its antigen is not known. The data belong to a study of monozygotic twins with inflammatory bowel disease. Study-wide results and caveats: Other individuals had fewer clonotypes in common with IBD patients than with healthy twins, especially with disease activity.

Germline-derived CDR1 and CDR2 are DFQATT and SNEGSKA (reference sequence). The CDR3 totals 14 residues. Template-switch reactions added UMIs with a 6-nucleotide sample barcode. One entry per CDR3 protein, without DNA, is what TCRdb gives after re-calling the 5' RACE reads. The sample features approximately 210,000 distinct CDR3 sequences, with 7.5% to 9.5% in its top ten. The TCR comes from a human donor with ulcerative colitis or Crohn's disease, or a healthy co-twin of an affected twin (not recorded which). The sequenced material came from blood. The chain has TRBV20-1 and TRBJ1-6; TCRdb gives TRBD1 as the D gene, but with no DNA this cannot be confirmed. The CDR3 here is CSVRPGGHNSPLHF.